This T cell receptor beta chain emerged from a study of CD8+CD57+ T cells in acquired aplastic anemia. The TCR beta profiling, which covered VDJ combination and CDR3 sequence, was carried out using genomic DNA as the template. TCRdb used MiXCR to reprocess the reads, holding one entry per CDR3 protein. The table lists around 170,000 distinct CDR3 sequences, under 75% of them singletons. V was clipped by 4 bases and J by 4 bases, with 12 bases between them. Per germline, CDR1 LGHNA and CDR2 YSLEER. This CDR3 has 14 residues. This receptor was obtained from a human donor in good health. The rearrangement uses TRBV4-3 and TRBJ2-3; D might be TRBD1 (5 bases). Input material: sorted CD4+, CD8+, or CD8+CD57+ T cells (not recorded which) from PBMCs. The CDR3 loop reads CASSLRVKADTQYF. The DNA of the CDR3 is TGCGCCAGCAGCCTCAGGGTTAAGGCAGATACGCAGTATTTT.